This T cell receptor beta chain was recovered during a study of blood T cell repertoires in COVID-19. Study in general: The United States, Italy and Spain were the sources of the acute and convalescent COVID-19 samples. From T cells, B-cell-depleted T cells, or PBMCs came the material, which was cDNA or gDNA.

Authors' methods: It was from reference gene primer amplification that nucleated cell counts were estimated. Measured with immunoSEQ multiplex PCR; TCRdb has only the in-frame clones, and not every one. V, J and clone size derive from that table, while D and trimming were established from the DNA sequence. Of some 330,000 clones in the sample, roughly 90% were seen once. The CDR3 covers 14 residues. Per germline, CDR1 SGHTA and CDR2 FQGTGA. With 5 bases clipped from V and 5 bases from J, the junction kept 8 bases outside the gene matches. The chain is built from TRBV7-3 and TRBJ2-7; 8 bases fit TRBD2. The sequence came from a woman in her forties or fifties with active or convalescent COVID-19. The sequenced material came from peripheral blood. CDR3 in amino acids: CASSTSGLGNEQYF. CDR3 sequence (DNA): TGTGCCAGCAGCACCTCGGGACTAGGAAACGAGCAGTACTTC.